This T cell receptor (beta chain) was identified in a study of CD8 T cells in Susac syndrome. This clonotype was seen once. J gave up 7 bases and V 6 bases, and 12 bases lay outside the gene matches. CDR1 LNHDA and CDR2 SQIVND come from the germline V gene (reference sequence). The CDR3 length is 15 residues. TCR beta sequencing was performed on blood CD8+ and CD4+ T cells. FACS was used to enrich TEMRA cells, whereas the CD8+ and CD4+ T cells were obtained by negative isolation. RNA amounts of roughly 0.45 to 1 ug underwent reverse transcription with random hexamers. MiXCR, applied by TCRdb to the immunoSEQ multiplex PCR reads, yields one record per CDR3 protein. The table has more than 110,000 distinct CDR3 sequences, 94% seen once.

What was sequenced was CD8+ T cells from PBMCs. The chain is built from TRBV19 and TRBJ1-5; the match to TRBD1 covers 7 bases. This clonotype was sampled from a human donor in good health. The CDR3 bases are TGTGCCAGTAGCCTATTTACAGGGGAGGTACAGCCCCAGCATTTT. This encodes CASSLFTGEVQPQHF.